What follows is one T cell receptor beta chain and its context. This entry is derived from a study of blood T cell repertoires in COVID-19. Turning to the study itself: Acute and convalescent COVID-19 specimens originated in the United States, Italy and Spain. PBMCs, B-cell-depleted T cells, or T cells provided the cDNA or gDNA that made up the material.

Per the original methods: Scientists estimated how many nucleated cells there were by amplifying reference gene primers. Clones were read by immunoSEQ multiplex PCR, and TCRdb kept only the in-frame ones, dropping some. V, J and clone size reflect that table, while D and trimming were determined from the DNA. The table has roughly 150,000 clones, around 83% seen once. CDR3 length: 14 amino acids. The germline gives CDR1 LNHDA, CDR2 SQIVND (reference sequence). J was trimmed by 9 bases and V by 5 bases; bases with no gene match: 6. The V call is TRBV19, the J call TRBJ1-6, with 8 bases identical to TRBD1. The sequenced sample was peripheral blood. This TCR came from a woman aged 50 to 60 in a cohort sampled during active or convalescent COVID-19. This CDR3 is CASSFSGGGSPLHF. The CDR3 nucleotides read TGTGCCAGTAGTTTTTCAGGGGGCGGTTCACCCCTCCACTTT.